The subject of this entry is one T cell receptor (beta chain). As yet, its antigen is unknown. This CDR3 is 15 amino acids long. Trimming at V came to 6 bases and at J to 7 bases, leaving 8 bases not matched to a gene. Germline V gene sequence: CDR1 LGHNA, CDR2 YSLEER. The sample is drawn from a study of T cell responses to AZD1222 COVID-19 vaccine. Notes on the study in general: In a largely white British group with more females than males, clonal diversity was possibly underestimated. Regions 160-218 and 743-854 dominated among vaccine-associated CD4 TCRs spanning spike.

Assay: immunoSEQ multiplex PCR; the TCRdb copy retains only in-frame clones and omits some. The sample shows approximately 180,000 clones, approximately 90% of them seen only once. The chain couples TRBV4-3 to TRBJ2-7; 14 positions agree with TRBD2. This clonotype was obtained from an adult who received the MenACWY meningococcal vaccine as a control. Sample: peripheral blood, taken 28 days after the second dose of the MenACWY control vaccine. The chain's CDR3 is CASSDGTSGSGEQYF. Written as DNA, the CDR3 is TGCGCCAGCAGTGACGGGACTAGCGGGAGCGGGGAGCAGTACTTC.